The 19 T cell receptor beta chains below come from one sample, sequenced in a study of T cell repertoires in cytomegalovirus infection. No antigen has been identified for these receptors. Via MiXCR, TCRdb re-called the reads, giving one row per CDR3 protein. This sample has about 920,000 distinct CDR3 sequences; roughly 30% occur once, and the top ten carry around 15%. The source was cultured CD8+ T cells from PBMCs, collected from culture after CMV antigen stimulation. These receptor sequences come from a human donor in good health (CMV status not recorded). Some clones in this sample may be carry-over from other donors' samples.

The V gene is TRBV19, the J gene TRBJ1-1; possible D gene TRBD1, 5 bases. Per the germline V gene, CDR1 is LNHDA and CDR2 is SQIVND (reference sequence). The CDR3 sequence is 12 residues long. Trimming pared 7 bases from V and 5 bases from J, leaving 11 bases between. CDR3 DNA: TGTGCCAGTACCGAGTGGGGGACTGAAGCTTTCTTT. Amino acids: CASTEWGTEAFF.

The CDR3 region is CASQLPLTGSSYNEQFF. CDR3 nucleotides: TGTGCCAGCCAGCTTCCCTTGACAGGGAGCTCCTACAATGAGCAGTTCTTC. This sequence joins TRBV7-6 and TRBJ2-1, with TRBD1 matching 7 bases. With 8 bases clipped from V and 0 bases from J, the junction kept 13 bases outside the gene matches. Germline assignment: CDR1 SGHVS and CDR2 FNYEAQ. The CDR3 is 17 amino acids.

This clonotype has more than one count but fewer than ten. The CDR3 loop is CASSLVGQGYNSPLHF. The CDR3 coding sequence is TGTGCCAGCAGCTTAGTAGGACAGGGGTATAATTCACCCCTCCACTTT. The chain carries TRBV7-9 and TRBJ1-6; 9 bases are a match to TRBD1. Germline loops: CDR1 SEHNR, CDR2 FQNEAQ (reference sequence). The V and J ends lost 1 base and 4 bases, in that order; junction bases with no gene match: 2. This CDR3 spans 16 amino acids.

This clonotype was recorded at least ten times. The V and J genes are TRBV7-8 and TRBJ2-2, with 8 bases identical to TRBD1. The CDR3 is made up of 15 amino acids. V trimming: 5 bases; J trimming: 4 bases; junction bases outside the gene matches: 6. CDR1 SGHVS and CDR2 FQNEAQ come from the germline V gene. The CDR3 loop is CASSHRQGTTGELFF. The CDR3 DNA sequence: TGTGCCAGCAGCCACCGACAGGGGACCACCGGGGAGCTGTTTTTT.

This clonotype was observed a handful of times. The rearrangement links TRBV10-3 to TRBJ2-3, with D tentatively TRBD2 (5 bases). V gave up 10 bases and J gave up 3 bases, with 17 bases separating them. The CDR3 is 14 residues long. Germline CDR1 is ENHRY and CDR2 is SYGVKD. The DNA for the CDR3 is TGTGCCACCACTTCGAGGGAAGGAACAGATACGCAGTATTTT. Amino acids: CATTSREGTDTQYF.

This chain links TRBV6-6 with TRBJ2-3, with a possible D match to TRBD1 (5 bases). Trimming removed 2 bases at V and 6 bases at J, with 15 bases between. CDR1 and CDR2 (germline): MNHNY, SVGAGI (reference sequence). The CDR3 extends over 15 amino acids. CDR3 loop: CASSYGAGDFDTQYF. The CDR3 DNA sequence: TGTGCCAGCAGTTACGGGGCCGGCGACTTCGATACGCAGTATTTT.

CDR3 coding DNA: TGTGCCACCAGCTGGGGACATTTGAACACTGAAGCTTTCTTT. Protein sequence: CATSWGHLNTEAFF. The chain combines TRBV15 with TRBJ1-1, with D possibly being TRBD1 (6 bases). This CDR3 is built from 14 residues. Germline V gene data show CDR1 as LNHNV and CDR2 as YYDKDF (reference sequence). Between the trimmed V and J ends, which lost 5 bases and 0 bases, there was a span of 10 bases.

The table lists this clonotype with a few counts. V is TRBV27 and J is TRBJ2-1; D is ambiguous. The ends were cut back, 5 bases at V and 6 bases at J, with 8 bases in the middle. The CDR3 consists of 12 residues. Germline V gene data show CDR1 as MNHEY and CDR2 as SMNVEV (reference sequence). The CDR3 spells CASSPYGNEQFF. Here the CDR3 DNA reads TGTGCCAGCAGTCCCTATGGCAATGAGCAGTTCTTC.

In this sample, this clonotype turned up a few times. The J gene is TRBJ2-2, the V gene TRBV5-5; TRBD1 matches 7 bases. Trimming took 3 bases from V and 3 from J; bases not matched to a gene: 14. Germline values: CDR1 SGHKS, CDR2 YYEKEE (reference sequence). This CDR3 has 18 residues. The CDR3 region is CASSSKQVEQGDTGELFF. CDR3 bases: TGTGCCAGCAGCTCCAAACAGGTGGAGCAGGGGGACACCGGGGAGCTGTTTTTT.

This clonotype was seen ten or more times. The chain joins TRBV7-8 to TRBJ1-1, with a possible D match to TRBD1 (6 bases). This CDR3 comprises 17 residues. V shed 2 bases and J shed 0 bases, with 16 bases lying between them. The germline gives CDR1 SGHVS, CDR2 FQNEAQ. The chain's CDR3 is CASSLNGGANMNTEAFF. The CDR3, as DNA: TGTGCCAGCAGCTTAAATGGGGGCGCGAACATGAACACTGAAGCTTTCTTT.

This clonotype has a handful of counts. The V call is TRBV2, the J call TRBJ1-1; no reliable D call. V was shortened by 6 bases and J by 5 bases, with 10 bases between the two germline ends. Germline CDR1 reads SNHLY; CDR2 reads FYNNEI. This CDR3 has 12 residues. CDR3 residues: CASRGSSTEAFF. The CDR3 region has the DNA TGTGCCAGCAGAGGTTCCTCGACTGAAGCTTTCTTT.

The chain uses TRBV5-5 and TRBJ2-5; TRBD1 matches at 8 bases. CDR3 length: 14 residues. Germline V gene data show CDR1 as SGHKS and CDR2 as YYEKEE (reference sequence). With V trimmed by 4 bases and J by 2 bases, 4 bases remained unmatched. The CDR3 sequence is CASSKGTGQETQYF. CDR3 nucleotides: TGTGCCAGCAGCAAAGGGACAGGACAAGAGACCCAGTACTTC.

This clonotype appeared a few times. The V gene is TRBV7-3, the J gene TRBJ2-2; TRBD1 is a possible D gene (6 bases). The CDR3 covers 16 residues. CDR1 and CDR2 (germline): SGHTA, FQGTGA. V dropped 6 bases and J dropped 5 bases, with 19 bases sitting between them. The CDR3 protein is CASSPNSITGTGELFF. DNA of the CDR3: TGTGCCAGCAGTCCAAACTCAATTACAGGGACCGGGGAGCTGTTTTTT.

This clonotype was seen repeatedly, ten times or more. The chain links TRBV7-2 to TRBJ1-1, with TRBD1 as a possible D gene (5 bases). Trimming took off 5 bases at V and 3 bases at J, with 16 bases between the two ends. The CDR3 runs to 15 residues. Germline V lookup: CDR1 SGHTA, CDR2 FQGNSA. Here the CDR3 DNA reads TGTGCCAGCAGCCCCCGGGACTCGTCGTACACTGAAGCTTTCTTT. Its translation is CASSPRDSSYTEAFF. Filled out from reference TRBV7-2 and TRBJ1-1, the complete variable domain reads GAGVSQSPSNKVTEKGKDVELRCDPISGHTALYWYRQSLGQGLEFLIYFQGNSAPDKSGLPSDRFSAERTGGSVSTLTIQRTQQEDSAVYLCASSPRDSSYTEAFFGQGTRLTVV.

V is TRBV19 and J is TRBJ1-1; possibly TRBD1 for D (5 bases). The CDR3 runs to 17 residues. V gave up 6 bases and J gave up 0 bases, with 20 bases separating them. CDR1 is LNHDA and CDR2 is SQIVND in the germline V gene (reference sequence). CDR3 sequence (DNA): TGTGCCAGTAGCCCAATTTTACGGGGGGACGTGAACACTGAAGCTTTCTTT. It encodes CASSPILRGDVNTEAFF.

This clonotype was seen repeatedly, ten times or more. The genes are TRBV6-1 and TRBJ1-1; TRBD1 might be the D (6 bases). The CDR3 extends over 15 amino acids. The germline V gene has CDR1 MNHNS and CDR2 SASEGT. The V and J ends lost 8 bases and 5 bases respectively, with 21 bases between them. CDR3 protein: CASDPKQGLSTEAFF. For the CDR3, the DNA is TGTGCCAGCGATCCGAAACAGGGATTAAGTACTGAAGCTTTCTTT.

V gene TRBV6-6 combines with J gene TRBJ1-1, with D tentatively TRBD1 (5 bases). This CDR3 contains 14 residues. Trimming stripped 4 bases from V and 10 bases from J, with 19 bases between. CDR1 is MNHNY and CDR2 is SVGAGI in the germline V gene (reference sequence). CDR3 nucleotide sequence: TGTGCCAGCAGTTCGTTCCTAGCCCGGCAGGGAGCTTTCTTT. Its translation: CASSSFLARQGAFF.

The chain employs TRBV6-2 or TRBV6-3 and TRBJ2-7, with TRBD1 matching 8 bases. This CDR3 is built from 11 residues. V shed 10 bases and J 3 bases; nucleotides not matched to a gene: 2. Per the germline V gene, CDR1 is MNHEY and CDR2 is SVGEGT. The CDR3 is CATGQGYEQYV. The CDR3 DNA follows: TGTGCCACCGGACAGGGCTACGAGCAGTACGTC.

With respect to this clonotype: Relative to the germline gene, one junction end is altered; a read error may explain this. This chain links TRBV5-3 with TRBJ2-7, with D unresolved. TRBV5-3 is identified as an open reading frame with a role that is uncertain. The CDR3 has 13 residues. The CDR3 nucleotides read TGTGCCAGCAGCTCCCTGGACGGCTACGAGCAGTACTTC. Translated: CASSSLDGYEQYF.